One sample yielded the 21 T cell receptor beta chains listed below, sequenced in a study of blood T cells in healthy people across ages. Primers used in a second PCR of about 7 to 12 cycles were a sample-barcoded 5' primer and a J-beta primer mix. TCRdb reprocessed the 5' RACE reads via MiXCR and lists one record per CDR3 protein. The sample consists of more than 650,000 distinct CDR3 sequences, 40% to 65% of them appearing once. Sequenced sample: blood. The receptors shown here come from a man older than 75 in good health.

CDR3: CASSYRDLGTSGNEQFF. CDR3 DNA: TGTGCCAGCAGTTACCGGGACCTTGGGACTAGCGGCAATGAGCAGTTCTTC. The gene calls are TRBV12-3 or TRBV12-4 and TRBJ2-1; 11 nucleotides line up with TRBD2. The V gene end was trimmed by 4 bases and the J gene end by 6 bases; junction bases not matched to a gene: 11. The CDR3 has 17 residues.

The chain recombines TRBV7-2 with TRBJ2-3, with 14 bases that match TRBD2. V shed 4 bases, J shed 3 bases, and the junction held 3 bases outside the gene matches. Germline V gives CDR1 SGHTA, CDR2 FQGNSA. This CDR3 has 16 residues. CDR3 protein: CASSSTSGRVTDTQYF. The CDR3 nucleotides read TGTGCCAGCAGCTCGACTAGCGGGAGGGTAACAGATACGCAGTATTTT. Filled out from reference TRBV7-2 and TRBJ2-3, the complete variable domain reads GAGVSQSPSNKVTEKGKDVELRCDPISGHTALYWYRQSLGQGLEFLIYFQGNSAPDKSGLPSDRFSAERTGGSVSTLTIQRTQQEDSAVYLCASSSTSGRVTDTQYFGPGTRLTVL.

This clonotype was recorded a few times. The chain links TRBV7-6 to TRBJ2-7, with no clear D. Germline-derived CDR1 and CDR2 are SGHVS and FNYEAQ. The ends were cut back, 1 base at V and 0 bases at J, with 10 bases in the middle. The CDR3 loop spans 15 amino acids. This CDR3 is CASSLGAQSSYEQYF. The CDR3 bases are TGTGCCAGCAGCTTAGGGGCACAAAGCTCCTACGAGCAGTACTTC.

J is TRBJ2-3 and V is TRBV11-3; D tentatively reads TRBD1 or TRBD2 (5 bases each). CDR1 and CDR2 (germline): SGHNT, YENEEA. Trimming took 6 bases from V and 5 from J, leaving 18 bases between them. This CDR3 comprises 15 residues. The CDR3 protein is CASSLVGAEGDTQYF. The CDR3 DNA sequence: TGTGCCAGCAGTCTCGTTGGGGCCGAGGGAGATACGCAGTATTTT.

A note on this clonotype: Sequence at one end of the junction differs from germline and may be a read error. The CDR3 spells CASSQEKERSSDEQYF. CDR3 coding DNA: TGTGCCAGCAGCCAAGAGAAGGAGCGGAGCTCCGACGAGCAGTACTTC. V gene TRBV4-2 combines with J gene TRBJ2-7; D is possibly TRBD2 (5 bases). The length of the CDR3 is 16 residues. Germline loops: CDR1 LGHNA, CDR2 YNFKEQ.

The chain is built from TRBV28 and TRBJ2-7, with D possibly TRBD2 on 7 matching bases. The CDR3 is 15 amino acids. Germline CDR1 and CDR2: MDHEN and SYDVKM. Deletions cut 2 bases from V and 2 bases from J, with 13 bases between. CDR3 loop: CASSLLGGGAYEQYF. The CDR3 DNA reads as TGTGCCAGCAGTTTACTGGGAGGGGGGGCCTACGAGCAGTACTTC.

This clonotype has just a few counts. The rearrangement links TRBV3-1 to TRBJ2-7; 7 nucleotides line up with TRBD2. Germline loops: CDR1 LGHDT, CDR2 YNNKEL (reference sequence). The CDR3 has 12 amino acids. V shed 1 base and J 9 bases; nucleotides not matched to a gene: 3. The CDR3 region has the DNA TGTGCCAGCAGCCAAGGACTAGCAAGGCAGTACTTC. As protein: CASSQGLARQYF.

This clonotype has just one count. The chain uses TRBV20-1 and TRBJ2-5; 8 nucleotides agree with TRBD2. The J call may be faulty, since TRBJ2-7 better matches the DNA end. This CDR3 has 19 residues. The germline V gene encodes CDR1 DFQATT and CDR2 SNEGSKA (reference sequence). CDR3 sequence reads: CSARGPRGALEVGNYEQYF. In DNA form, the CDR3 reads TGCAGTGCTAGAGGTCCGCGGGGGGCGCTGGAAGTCGGGAACTACGAGCAGTACTTC.

This chain joins TRBV24-1 and TRBJ2-1; 10 positions match TRBD2. The CDR3 consists of 14 residues. V gave up 6 bases and J gave up 5 bases; unmatched junction bases: 3. Germline CDR1 and CDR2: KGHDR and SFDVKD. In nucleotides, the CDR3 is TGTGCCACCAGTCAAGGACTAGCGGACAATGAGCAGTTCTTC. This encodes CATSQGLADNEQFF.

The chain uses TRBV10-3 and TRBJ2-3; D remains ambiguous. With 4 bases removed from V and 7 bases from J, the gap between germline ends came to 9 bases. The CDR3 spans 12 residues. Germline CDR1 reads ENHRY; CDR2 reads SYGVKD. The CDR3 bases are TGTGCCATCAGTGCCTCCCCTAATACGCAGTATTTT. As protein: CAISASPNTQYF.

The chain is built from TRBV27 and TRBJ2-7, with D possibly matching TRBD1 (6 bases). The CDR3 is 13 amino acids. Germline assignment: CDR1 MNHEY and CDR2 SMNVEV (reference sequence). Trimming cost V 7 bases and J 7 bases, with 17 bases left between them. The CDR3 reads CASIMPRGWEQYF. CDR3 bases: TGTGCCAGCATTATGCCCAGGGGCTGGGAGCAGTACTTC.

V is TRBV11-2 and J is TRBJ2-5, with D unresolved. V was clipped by 5 bases and J by 5 bases, with 15 bases between them. The germline V gene has CDR1 SGHAT and CDR2 FQNNGV. The length of the CDR3 is 14 residues. CDR3 nucleotide sequence: TGTGCCAGCAGCCGTCCGAGGAATAGGGAGACCCAGTACTTC. Translating it yields CASSRPRNRETQYF. Combining the CDR3 with reference TRBV11-2 and TRBJ2-5 gives the whole variable domain EAGVAQSPRYKIIEKRQSVAFWCNPISGHATLYWYQQILGQGPKLLIQFQNNGVVDDSQLPKDRFSAERLKGVDSTLKIQPAKLEDSAVYLCASSRPRNRETQYFGPGTRLLVL.

In DNA, the CDR3 is TGCAGTGCTAGTCCCTTTCAGGGGCTTCCGGGCACCGGGGAGCTGTTTTTT. Protein: CSASPFQGLPGTGELFF. The J gene is TRBJ2-2, the V gene TRBV20-1; D is possibly TRBD1 (6 bases). Per germline, CDR1 DFQATT and CDR2 SNEGSKA (reference sequence). The CDR3 sequence is 17 residues long. V was clipped by 3 bases and J by 4 bases, with 21 bases between them.

This clonotype occurred a few times. J is TRBJ2-1 and V is TRBV29-1; D may be TRBD1 (5 bases). V dropped 6 bases and J dropped 7 bases, with 16 bases sitting between them. This CDR3 is 13 amino acids long. Germline CDR1 is SQVTM and CDR2 is ANQGSEA. CDR3 loop: CSVPGGAKNEQFF. CDR3 nucleotide sequence: TGCAGCGTCCCAGGTGGGGCGAAGAATGAGCAGTTCTTC.

This rearrangement joins TRBV18 to TRBJ2-6; TRBD1 is a possible D gene (6 bases). Germline CDR1 and CDR2: KGHSH and LQKENI. The V and J ends lost 6 bases and 0 bases respectively, with 12 bases between them. The CDR3 covers 16 residues. The CDR3 region is CASSRQVNSGANVLTF. The CDR3 nucleotides are TGTGCCAGCTCGCGACAGGTTAACTCTGGGGCCAACGTCCTGACTTTC.

This clonotype was detected once. The chain uses TRBV20-1 and TRBJ2-3, with 8 bases identical to TRBD1. The V gene's germline CDR1 is DFQATT and CDR2 SNEGSKA (reference sequence). The junction had 16 bases not matched to a gene; V was cut back by 3 bases and J by 14 bases. The CDR3 sequence is 14 residues long. The DNA of the CDR3 is TGCAGTGCTAGGGGGGACAGGACGGCCAGATACGCGTATTTT. Protein: CSARGDRTARYAYF.

The V gene is TRBV12-3 or TRBV12-4, the J gene TRBJ2-1; TRBD2 matches 10 bases. The CDR3 totals 16 residues. After removal of 6 bases from V and 6 bases from J, the junction contained 11 bases not matched to a gene. The CDR3 bases are TGTGCCAGCAGCTACACGAGAGCGGGAGGGTCCAATGAGCAGTTCTTC. Encoded protein: CASSYTRAGGSNEQFF.

This clonotype was recorded once. V gene TRBV21-1 combines with J gene TRBJ2-4; the D call TRBD2 from the table was never checked on the DNA. TRBV21-1 is a documented pseudogene. The CDR3 covers 22 residues. In nucleotides, the CDR3 is TGTGCCAGCAGCAAGAACGGCCAGAGAGAGACGACTATTCACCAGACCAAAAACATTCAGTACTTC. It codes for CASSKNGQRETTIHQTKNIQYF.

The rearrangement uses TRBV5-1 and TRBJ2-7, with 15 bases fitting TRBD2. Germline V gene data show CDR1 as SGHRS and CDR2 as YFSETQ. Trimming took 3 bases from V and 6 from J; bases not matched to a gene: 7. This CDR3 contains 16 residues. This chain's CDR3 is CASSSTGLAGGREQYF. DNA of the CDR3: TGCGCCAGCAGCTCAACGGGACTAGCGGGAGGCCGCGAGCAGTACTTC.

The rearrangement uses TRBV12-3 or TRBV12-4 and TRBJ2-1, with TRBD1 matching over 10 bases. The CDR3 runs to 19 residues. J was trimmed by 9 bases and V by 2 bases; bases with no gene match: 19. In nucleotides, the CDR3 is TGTGCCAGCAGTTTAAGGGGTGGGACAGGGGACCTGGTGGCGGGTGAGCAGTTCTTC. Translated, it gives CASSLRGGTGDLVAGEQFF.

The rearrangement joins TRBV9 to TRBJ2-3, with a weak D call TRBD2 (6 bases). Germline loops: CDR1 SGDLS, CDR2 YYNGEE. V was clipped by 5 bases and J by 3 bases, with 7 bases between them. The CDR3 is 12 residues long. The CDR3 DNA reads TGTGCCAGCAGGGAGGGGACAGATACGCAGTATTTT. Residues: CASREGTDTQYF. Complete variable domain (other parts from reference TRBV9 and TRBJ2-3): DSGVTQTPKHLITATGQRVTLRCSPRSGDLSVYWYQQSLDQGLQFLIQYYNGEERAKGNILERFSAQQFPDLHSELNLSSLELGDSALYFCASREGTDTQYFGPGTRLTVL.